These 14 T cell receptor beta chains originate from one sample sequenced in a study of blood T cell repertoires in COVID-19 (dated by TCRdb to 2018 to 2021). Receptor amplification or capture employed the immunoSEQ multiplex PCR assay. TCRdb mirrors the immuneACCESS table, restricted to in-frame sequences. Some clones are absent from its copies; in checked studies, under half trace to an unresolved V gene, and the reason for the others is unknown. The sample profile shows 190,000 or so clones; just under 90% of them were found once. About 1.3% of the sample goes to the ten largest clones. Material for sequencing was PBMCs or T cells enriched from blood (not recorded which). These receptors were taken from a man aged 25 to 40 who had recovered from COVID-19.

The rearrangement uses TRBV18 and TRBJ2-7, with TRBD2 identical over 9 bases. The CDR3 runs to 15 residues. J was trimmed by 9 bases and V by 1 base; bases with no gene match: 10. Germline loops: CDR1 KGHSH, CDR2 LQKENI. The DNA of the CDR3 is TGTGCCAGCTCACCACTAGCGGGAGACGCCGGGGGGCAGTACTTC. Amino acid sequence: CASSPLAGDAGGQYF.

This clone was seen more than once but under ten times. The CDR3 loop reads CASSSGRGFQPQHF. The CDR3 DNA sequence: TGTGCCAGCAGCAGCGGTCGGGGGTTTCAGCCCCAGCATTTT. The rearrangement uses TRBV7-9 and TRBJ1-5; TRBD1 is a possible D gene (5 bases). In germline, CDR1 is SEHNR, CDR2 FQNEAQ (reference sequence). This CDR3 comprises 14 residues. With 5 bases removed from V and 6 bases from J, the gap between germline ends came to 14 bases.

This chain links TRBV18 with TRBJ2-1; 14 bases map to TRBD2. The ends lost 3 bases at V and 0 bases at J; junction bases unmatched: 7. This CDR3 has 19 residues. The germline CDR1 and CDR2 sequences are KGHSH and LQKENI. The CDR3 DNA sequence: TGTGCCAGCTCACCTCGGACTAGCGGGAGGTCTACCTCCTACAATGAGCAGTTCTTC. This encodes CASSPRTSGRSTSYNEQFF.

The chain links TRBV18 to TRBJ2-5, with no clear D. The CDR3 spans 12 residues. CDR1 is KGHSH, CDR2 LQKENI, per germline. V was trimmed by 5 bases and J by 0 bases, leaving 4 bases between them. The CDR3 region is CASSTNQETQYF. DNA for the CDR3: TGTGCCAGCTCAACAAACCAAGAGACCCAGTACTTC.

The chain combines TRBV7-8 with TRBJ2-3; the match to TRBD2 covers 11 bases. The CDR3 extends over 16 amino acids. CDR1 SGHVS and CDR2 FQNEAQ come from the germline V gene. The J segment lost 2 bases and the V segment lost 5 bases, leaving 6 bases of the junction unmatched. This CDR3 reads CASSQGLAGNTDTQYF. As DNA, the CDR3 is TGTGCCAGCAGCCAAGGACTAGCGGGTAACACAGATACGCAGTATTTT.

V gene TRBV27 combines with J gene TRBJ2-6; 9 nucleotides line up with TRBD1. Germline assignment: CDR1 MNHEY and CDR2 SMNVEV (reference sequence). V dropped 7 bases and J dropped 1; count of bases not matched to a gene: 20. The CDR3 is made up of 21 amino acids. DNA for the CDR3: TGTGCCAGCAAATCTGTCTTAGGCGACCCGGGACAGGGATCTGGGGCCAACGTCCTGACTTTC. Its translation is CASKSVLGDPGQGSGANVLTF.

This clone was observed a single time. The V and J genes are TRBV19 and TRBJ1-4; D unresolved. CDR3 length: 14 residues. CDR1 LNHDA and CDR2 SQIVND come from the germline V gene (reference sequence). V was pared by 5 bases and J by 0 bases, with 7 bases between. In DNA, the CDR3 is TGTGCCAGTAGTCTCAGGACAACTAATGAAAAACTGTTTTTT. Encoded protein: CASSLRTTNEKLFF.

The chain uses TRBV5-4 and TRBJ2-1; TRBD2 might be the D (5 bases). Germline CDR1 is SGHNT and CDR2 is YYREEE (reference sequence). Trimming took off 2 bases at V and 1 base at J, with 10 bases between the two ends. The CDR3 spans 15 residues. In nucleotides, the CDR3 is TGTGCCAGCAGCTTTCCGGGGATATCCTACAATGAGCAGTTCTTC. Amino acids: CASSFPGISYNEQFF. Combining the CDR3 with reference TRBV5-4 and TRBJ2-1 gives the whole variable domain ETGVTQSPTHLIKTRGQQVTLRCSSQSGHNTVSWYQQALGQGPQFIFQYYREEENGRGNFPPRFSGLQFPNYSSELNVNALELDDSALYLCASSFPGISYNEQFFGPGTRLTVL.

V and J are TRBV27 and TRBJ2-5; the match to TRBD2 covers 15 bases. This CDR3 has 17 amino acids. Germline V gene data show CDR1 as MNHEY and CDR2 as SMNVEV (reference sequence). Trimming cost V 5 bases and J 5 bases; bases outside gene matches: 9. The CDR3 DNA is TGTGCCAGCAGTCCCGGACTAGCGGGGGGGGGTAGGGAGACCCAGTACTTC. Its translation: CASSPGLAGGGRETQYF.

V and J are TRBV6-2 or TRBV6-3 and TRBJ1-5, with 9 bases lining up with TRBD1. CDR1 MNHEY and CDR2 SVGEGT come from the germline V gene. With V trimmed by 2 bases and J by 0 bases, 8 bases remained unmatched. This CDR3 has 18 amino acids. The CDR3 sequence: CASSYPGQGKISNQPQHF. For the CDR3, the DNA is TGTGCCAGCAGTTACCCGGGACAGGGTAAGATTAGCAATCAGCCCCAGCATTTT.

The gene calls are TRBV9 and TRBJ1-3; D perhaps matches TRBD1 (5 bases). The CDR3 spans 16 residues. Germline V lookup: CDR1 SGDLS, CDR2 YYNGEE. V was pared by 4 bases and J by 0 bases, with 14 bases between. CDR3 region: CASSTRDYDSGNTIYF. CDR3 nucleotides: TGTGCCAGCAGCACCCGGGACTACGACTCTGGAAACACCATATATTTT.

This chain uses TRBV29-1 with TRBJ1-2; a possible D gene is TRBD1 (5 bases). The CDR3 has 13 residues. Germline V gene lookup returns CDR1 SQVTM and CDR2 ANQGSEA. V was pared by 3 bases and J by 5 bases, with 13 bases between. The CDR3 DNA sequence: TGCAGCGTTGACCCGGACACCCTGTATGGCTACACCTTC. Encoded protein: CSVDPDTLYGYTF.

The CDR3, as DNA: TGTGCCAGCAGCGTAGAGACAGGGGAGCAGTACTTC. This translates into CASSVETGEQYF. The rearrangement joins TRBV9 to TRBJ2-7; 7 bases agree with TRBD1. The V and J ends lost 0 bases and 7 bases, in that order; junction bases with no gene match: 1. Per the germline V gene, CDR1 is SGDLS and CDR2 is YYNGEE. The CDR3 is 12 amino acids.

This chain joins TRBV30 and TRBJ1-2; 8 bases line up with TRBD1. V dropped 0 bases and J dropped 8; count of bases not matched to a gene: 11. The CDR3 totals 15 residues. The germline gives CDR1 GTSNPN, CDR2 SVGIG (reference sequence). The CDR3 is CAWSVRSKDRDGYTF. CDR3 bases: TGTGCCTGGAGTGTACGTTCTAAGGACAGGGACGGCTACACCTTC.